The rows below give T cell receptor beta chains drawn from one sample of a study of shared clonotypes between healthy human individuals. Data came from immunoSEQ multiplex PCR; TCRdb stores just in-frame clones and leaves some out. Of 980,000 or so clones listed, over 60% are singletons. The sequenced sample consisted of memory CD4+ T cells sorted from blood. The receptors were gathered from a man younger than 35 in good health. Each CDR3 is given with its conserved first and last residue. Each record gives: J gene, V gene, clone size, D gene, CDR3 length, CDR3 DNA, CDR3 protein. A D gene is named only where the DNA matches it firmly. Not all rows give a size; the values are once, few, many and, for expanded clones, a class.

j_gene: TRBJ2-2
v_gene: TRBV10-2
abundance: NA
d_gene: NA
len: 16
CDR3nt: TGCGCCAGCAGTGAGGGTCTAGCAGCGAACACCGGGGAGCTGTTTTTT
CDR3aa: CASSEGLAANTGELFF

j_gene: TRBJ2-7
v_gene: TRBV27
abundance: NA
d_gene: NA
len: 17
CDR3nt: TGTGCCAGCAGTTCCACAAGCCAGGGGATGAGCTCCTACGAGCAGTACTTC
CDR3aa: CASSSTSQGMSSYEQYF

j_gene: TRBJ2-7
v_gene: TRBV7-2
abundance: NA
d_gene: NA
len: 12
CDR3nt: TGTGCCAGCAGCTTAGGGACTTCCGAGCAGTACTTC
CDR3aa: CASSLGTSEQYF

j_gene: TRBJ1-2
v_gene: TRBV2
abundance: NA
d_gene: NA
len: 16
CDR3nt: TGTGCCAGCAGACTCCAGACGGGGAATTTCTACTATGGCTACACCTTC
CDR3aa: CASRLQTGNFYYGYTF

j_gene: TRBJ2-7
v_gene: TRBV27
abundance: NA
d_gene: TRBD1
len: 14
CDR3nt: TGTGCCAGCAGTTCAGGGACAGGTACGTCCGAGCAGTACTTC
CDR3aa: CASSSGTGTSEQYF

j_gene: TRBJ2-3
v_gene: TRBV5-6
abundance: NA
d_gene: NA
len: 15
CDR3nt: TGTGCCAGCACCTCTGGACCCCGTGTCCGAGATACGCAGTATTTT
CDR3aa: CASTSGPRVRDTQYF

j_gene: TRBJ1-1
v_gene: TRBV13
abundance: many
d_gene: TRBD1
len: 15
CDR3nt: TGTGCCAGCAGCTTAGTAGGACAGGGACCCACTGAAGCTTTCTTT
CDR3aa: CASSLVGQGPTEAFF

j_gene: TRBJ1-5
v_gene: TRBV6-1
abundance: few
d_gene: TRBD1
len: 15
CDR3nt: TGTGCCAGCAGTGAACTTACAGGGGGCAATCAGCCCCAGCATTTT
CDR3aa: CASSELTGGNQPQHF

j_gene: TRBJ1-5
v_gene: TRBV5-1
abundance: NA
d_gene: NA
len: 15
CDR3nt: TGCGCCAGCAGCTTGGACGGGACCTACAATCAGCCCCAGCATTTT
CDR3aa: CASSLDGTYNQPQHF

j_gene: TRBJ2-5
v_gene: TRBV6-1
abundance: many
d_gene: NA
len: 13
CDR3nt: TGTGCCAGCAGTGAAACCAGCAAAGAGACCCAGTACTTC
CDR3aa: CASSETSKETQYF

j_gene: TRBJ2-5
v_gene: TRBV7-2
abundance: NA
d_gene: TRBD2
len: 17
CDR3nt: TGTGCCAGCAGCCCCAGGACTAGCGGGAGGGCCCGTGGGACCCAGTACTTC
CDR3aa: CASSPRTSGRARGTQYF

j_gene: TRBJ1-1
v_gene: TRBV10-3
abundance: NA
d_gene: NA
len: 14
CDR3nt: TGTGCCAGTAGAACCGGGACTGAGAACACTGAAGCTTTCTTT
CDR3aa: CASRTGTENTEAFF

j_gene: TRBJ2-1
v_gene: TRBV10-3
abundance: few
d_gene: TRBD2
len: 14
CDR3nt: TGTGCCACCCGGGGGGACTACTCCTACAATGAGCAGTTCTTC
CDR3aa: CATRGDYSYNEQFF

j_gene: TRBJ1-1
v_gene: TRBV4-3
abundance: once
d_gene: NA
len: 12
CDR3nt: TGCGCCAGCAGCCAGGGTTATACTGAAGCTTTCTTT
CDR3aa: CASSQGYTEAFF

j_gene: TRBJ1-2
v_gene: TRBV7-2
abundance: NA
d_gene: NA
len: 15
CDR3nt: TGTGCCAGCAGCCCGGTCATCGGCCAAGGCTATGGCTACACCTTC
CDR3aa: CASSPVIGQGYGYTF

j_gene: TRBJ2-4
v_gene: TRBV11-2
abundance: NA
d_gene: NA
len: 14
CDR3nt: TGTGCCAGCAGCTTAGCCGGGCAGGAAAACATTCAGTACTTC
CDR3aa: CASSLAGQENIQYF